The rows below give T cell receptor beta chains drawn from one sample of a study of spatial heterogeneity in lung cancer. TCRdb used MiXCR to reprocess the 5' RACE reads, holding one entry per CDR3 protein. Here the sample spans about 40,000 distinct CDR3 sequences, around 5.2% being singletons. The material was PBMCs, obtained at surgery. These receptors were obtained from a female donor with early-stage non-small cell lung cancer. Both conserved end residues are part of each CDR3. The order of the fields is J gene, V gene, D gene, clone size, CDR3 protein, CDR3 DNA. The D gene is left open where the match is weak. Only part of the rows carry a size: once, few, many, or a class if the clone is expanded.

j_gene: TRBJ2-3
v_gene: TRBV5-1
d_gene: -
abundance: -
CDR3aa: CASSIVRGTDTQYF
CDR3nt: TGCGCCAGCAGCATCGTCAGAGGCACAGATACGCAGTATTTT

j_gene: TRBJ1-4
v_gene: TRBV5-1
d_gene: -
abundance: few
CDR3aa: CASSLDGLATNEKLFF
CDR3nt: TGCGCCAGCAGCCTAGACGGCCTTGCAACTAATGAAAAACTGTTTTTT

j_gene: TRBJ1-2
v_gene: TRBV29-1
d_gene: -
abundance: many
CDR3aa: CSIPPGTDGYTF
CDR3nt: TGCAGCATCCCCCCAGGGACGGATGGCTACACCTTC

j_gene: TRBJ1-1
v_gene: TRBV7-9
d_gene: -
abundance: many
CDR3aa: CASSLHSTEAFF
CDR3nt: TGTGCCAGCAGCTTACACAGCACTGAAGCTTTCTTT

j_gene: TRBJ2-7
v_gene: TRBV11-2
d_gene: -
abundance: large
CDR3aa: CASSLEGPGYEQYF
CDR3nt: TGTGCCAGCAGCTTAGAAGGGCCCGGCTACGAGCAGTACTTC

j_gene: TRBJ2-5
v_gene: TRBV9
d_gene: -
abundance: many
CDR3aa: CASSVGARAQETQYF
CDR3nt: TGTGCCAGCAGCGTAGGGGCTAGGGCCCAAGAGACCCAGTACTTC

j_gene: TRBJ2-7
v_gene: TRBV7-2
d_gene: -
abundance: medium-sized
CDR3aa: CASSFGPLIYEQYF
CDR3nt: TGTGCCAGCAGCTTCGGGCCACTAATCTACGAGCAGTACTTC

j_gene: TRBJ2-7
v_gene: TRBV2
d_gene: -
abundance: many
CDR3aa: CASSEANRLVGEQYF
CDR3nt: TGTGCCAGCAGTGAAGCGAACAGGCTTGTTGGCGAGCAGTACTTC

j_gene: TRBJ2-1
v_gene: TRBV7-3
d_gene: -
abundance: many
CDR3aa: CASSLAGGAHEQFF
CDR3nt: TGTGCCAGCAGCTTAGCTGGCGGGGCCCATGAGCAGTTCTTC

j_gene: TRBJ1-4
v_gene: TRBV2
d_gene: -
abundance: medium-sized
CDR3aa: CASIPLPAARRAGFIGKLFF
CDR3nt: TGTGCCAGCATCCCCTTACCCGCTGCGCGGAGGGCTGGATTCATCGGAAAACTGTTTTTT

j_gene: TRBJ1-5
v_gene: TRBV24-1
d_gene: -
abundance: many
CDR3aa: CATSEGGFNQPQHF
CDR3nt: TGTGCCACCAGTGAGGGGGGATTCAATCAGCCCCAGCATTTT

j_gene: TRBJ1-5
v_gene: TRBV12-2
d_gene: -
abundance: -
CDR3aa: CASRPQPGPPQPQHF
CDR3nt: TGTGCAAGTCGCCCACAACCGGGACCCCCCCAGCCCCAGCATTTT

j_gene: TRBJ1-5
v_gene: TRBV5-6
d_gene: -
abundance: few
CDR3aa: CASSLGQLNQPQHF
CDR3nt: TGTGCCAGCAGCTTGGGACAGCTCAATCAGCCCCAGCATTTT

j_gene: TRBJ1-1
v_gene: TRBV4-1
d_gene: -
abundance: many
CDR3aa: CASSLTGNTEAFF
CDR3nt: TGCGCCAGCAGCCTAACAGGGAACACTGAAGCTTTCTTT

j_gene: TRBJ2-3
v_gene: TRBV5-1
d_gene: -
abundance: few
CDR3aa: CASSFPQTTDTQYF
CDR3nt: TGCGCCAGCAGCTTCCCGCAGACCACAGATACGCAGTATTTT

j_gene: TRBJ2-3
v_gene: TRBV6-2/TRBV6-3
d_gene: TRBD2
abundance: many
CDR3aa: CASSYSSGGVSDTQYF
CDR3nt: TGTGCCAGCAGTTACTCGAGCGGGGGAGTCTCAGATACGCAGTATTTT

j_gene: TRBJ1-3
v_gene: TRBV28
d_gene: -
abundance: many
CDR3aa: CASTRTPGQLYNTIYF
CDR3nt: TGTGCCAGCACACGGACACCGGGACAACTATACAACACCATATATTTT

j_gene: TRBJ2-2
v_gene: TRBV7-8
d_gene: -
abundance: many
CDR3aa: CASSFLGGELFF
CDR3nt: TGTGCCAGCAGCTTTTTAGGCGGGGAGCTGTTTTTT

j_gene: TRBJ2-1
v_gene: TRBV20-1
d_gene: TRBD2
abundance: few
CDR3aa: CSARGGTSGGRYNEQFF
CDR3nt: TGCAGTGCTAGAGGCGGGACTAGCGGGGGCAGATACAATGAGCAGTTCTTC

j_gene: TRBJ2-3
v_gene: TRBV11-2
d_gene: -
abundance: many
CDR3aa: CASSLWQDTQYF
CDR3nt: TGTGCCAGCAGCTTATGGCAGGATACGCAGTATTTT

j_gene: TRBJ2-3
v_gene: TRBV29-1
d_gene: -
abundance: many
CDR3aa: CSVQDLLTDTQYF
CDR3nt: TGCAGCGTTCAGGATCTTCTCACAGATACGCAGTATTTT

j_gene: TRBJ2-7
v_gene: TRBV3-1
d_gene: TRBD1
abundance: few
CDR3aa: CASSQVNRGEQYF
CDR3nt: TGTGCCAGCAGCCAAGTAAACAGGGGCGAGCAGTACTTC

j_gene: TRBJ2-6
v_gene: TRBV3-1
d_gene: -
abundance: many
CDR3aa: CASSQDIPGAGANVLTF
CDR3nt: TGTGCCAGCAGCCAAGATATACCGGGGGCCGGGGCCAACGTCCTGACTTTC

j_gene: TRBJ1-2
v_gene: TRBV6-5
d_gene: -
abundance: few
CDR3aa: CASSYSWGGAGYTF
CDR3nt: TGTGCCAGCAGTTACTCGTGGGGCGGAGCTGGCTACACCTTC

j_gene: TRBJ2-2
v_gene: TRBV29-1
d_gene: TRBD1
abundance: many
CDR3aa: CSVGTGVTGELFF
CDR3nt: TGCAGCGTGGGGACAGGGGTCACCGGGGAGCTGTTTTTT

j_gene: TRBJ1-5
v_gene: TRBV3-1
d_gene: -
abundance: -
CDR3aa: CASSQEAAAGPNQPQHF
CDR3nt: TGTGCCAGCAGCCAAGAGGCAGCTGCGGGTCCCAATCAGCCCCAGCATTTT

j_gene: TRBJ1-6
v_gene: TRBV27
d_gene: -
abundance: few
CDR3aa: CASSLVAVGSYNSPLHF
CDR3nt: TGTGCCAGCAGTTTAGTCGCGGTTGGCTCCTATAATTCACCCCTCCACTTT

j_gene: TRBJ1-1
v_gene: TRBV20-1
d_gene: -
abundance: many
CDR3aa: CSADFTLNTEAFF
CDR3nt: TGCAGTGCAGACTTTACCCTGAACACTGAAGCTTTCTTT